The clone carrying this T cell receptor (beta chain) was seen only a few times. From the 5' RACE reads, TCRdb called clonotypes with MiXCR, one entry per CDR3 protein. Counted here are about 290,000 distinct CDR3 sequences, roughly 15% occurring once; the ten biggest clones make up around 23%. The source of the sample is a study of T-cell memory formation after mild COVID-19. Losses at the gene ends were 1 base for V and 4 bases for J; bases not matched to a gene: 9. CDR1 and CDR2 from the germline V gene are LGHNA and YSLEER. The CDR3 runs to 17 residues. The chain recombines TRBV4-3 with TRBJ1-2, with 10 bases lining up with TRBD1. Sequencing input: PBMCs or a T cell subset sorted from them (not recorded which). The clonotype was recovered from a man between 18 and 29 years old who had mild COVID-19 (a few samples of this study predate the infection). Cell type and time point are not known. CDR3 sequence reads: CASSQASGTGVLYGYTF. The DNA of the CDR3 is TGCGCCAGCAGCCAAGCCTCCGGGACAGGGGTTCTCTATGGCTACACCTTC.